The 27 T cell receptor beta chains presented below share a single source sample, sequenced in a study of T cells in Graves' hyperthyroidism and ophthalmopathy (dated by TCRdb to between 2019 and 2020). Libraries were made using multiplex PCR. The sequencing machine was an Illumina HiSeq 2000. The TCR beta CDR3 regions were amplified from RNA transcripts. For the first round of RT-PCR on the TCR CDR3, the HTBI primer set was used together with the Qiagen OneStep RT-PCR kit. Using fastp trimming at Q25 and MiXCR clonotype assembly, TCRdb reanalyzed the public sequencing data and kept in-frame beta chains. Rows with a matching CDR3 protein are joined into one entry that keeps the most common DNA and genes. Across this sample there are approximately 370,000 distinct CDR3 sequences, with 17% seen only once. Around a third of the sample lies in the top ten. The sample comprised blood. The receptors originated from a woman in her 30s with Graves' hyperthyroidism that later progressed to Graves' ophthalmopathy.

A remark on this clonotype: A read error may explain this, as a much larger clone is one base away. J is TRBJ2-3 and V is TRBV12-3 or TRBV12-4; TRBD1 aligns across 8 bases. The CDR3 totals 15 residues. The ends lost 4 bases at V and 2 bases at J; junction bases unmatched: 5. The CDR3 DNA follows: TGTGCCAGCAGTTCAAGGACAGGGTACACAGATACGCAGTATTTT. Translation gives CASSSRTGYTDTQYF.

This clonotype was counted many times. The rearrangement uses TRBV27 and TRBJ1-6; TRBD1 aligns across 10 bases. The germline V gene encodes CDR1 MNHEY and CDR2 SMNVEV (reference sequence). The junction had 10 bases not matched to a gene; V was cut back by 4 bases and J by 10 bases. This CDR3 is 16 amino acids long. The CDR3 DNA reads as TGTGCCAGCAGTTACACGACAGGGGGCGAGCGGTCACCCCTCCACTTT. It is translated as CASSYTTGGERSPLHF.

This chain uses TRBV20-1 with TRBJ2-2, with D perhaps matching TRBD2 (5 bases). From germline, CDR1 is DFQATT and CDR2 SNEGSKA (reference sequence). V was cut by 1 base and J by 6 bases, with 12 bases left in between. This CDR3 has 14 amino acids. In nucleotides, the CDR3 is TGCAGTGCTAGAGGGGCTAGCCTCGCCGGGGAGCTGTTTTTT. Its translation: CSARGASLAGELFF.

This clonotype was recorded at least ten times. V usage is TRBV2 and J usage is TRBJ1-2; D perhaps matches TRBD1 (6 bases). V was clipped by 7 bases and J by 8 bases, with 14 bases between them. The CDR3 is made up of 12 amino acids. The germline V gene encodes CDR1 SNHLY and CDR2 FYNNEI. The CDR3 nucleotides read TGTGCCAGCACTTCGACAGGAAGCGGCTACACCTTC. Translation: CASTSTGSGYTF.

This clonotype was detected many times. The chain links TRBV18 to TRBJ2-5; 10 bases match TRBD1. The CDR3 contains 17 residues. V trimming: 1 base; J trimming: 7 bases; junction bases outside the gene matches: 12. Germline-derived CDR1 and CDR2 are KGHSH and LQKENI. The CDR3 loop is CASSPRWGQGTWPTQYF. CDR3 nucleotides: TGTGCCAGCTCACCACGATGGGGACAGGGGACGTGGCCGACCCAGTACTTC.

This clonotype has at least ten counts. J is TRBJ2-7 and V is TRBV3-1; perhaps TRBD1 as D (6 bases). This CDR3 comprises 12 residues. Germline lookup yields CDR1 LGHDT and CDR2 YNNKEL (reference sequence). Trimming left V 4 bases short and J 4 bases short, with 8 bases between. CDR3 bases: TGTGCCAGCAGCCGACAGGATTACGAGCAGTACTTC. As protein: CASSRQDYEQYF.

This clonotype was recorded many times. The rearrangement uses TRBV5-5 and TRBJ1-2; weak D call: TRBD1 (5 bases). The CDR3 spans 15 residues. Germline V CDR1 and CDR2: SGHKS, YYEKEE (reference sequence). Trimming removed 1 base from V and 4 bases from J, with 14 bases in between. Here the CDR3 reads CASSLTPGLTYGYTF. The CDR3 DNA reads TGTGCCAGCAGCTTGACACCGGGACTGACCTATGGCTACACCTTC.

This clonotype was observed at least ten times. The genes are TRBV27 and TRBJ2-1, with TRBD2 matching 9 bases. Germline V lookup: CDR1 MNHEY, CDR2 SMNVEV (reference sequence). The J segment lost 9 bases and the V segment lost 3 bases, leaving 12 bases of the junction unmatched. This CDR3 is built from 16 residues. This CDR3 is CASSFSLAGVSFEQFF. The CDR3 DNA sequence: TGTGCCAGCAGTTTTAGTTTAGCGGGAGTATCATTTGAGCAGTTCTTC.

This clonotype was counted many times. In DNA, the CDR3 is TGCAGTGCTAGTCCGGGACAGGACTATGCGGGCTACACCTTC. As protein: CSASPGQDYAGYTF. This rearrangement joins TRBV20-1 to TRBJ1-2, with 8 positions matching TRBD1. The CDR3 runs 14 residues. Per germline, CDR1 DFQATT and CDR2 SNEGSKA (reference sequence). The V and J ends lost 3 bases and 8 bases, in that order; junction bases with no gene match: 11.

Details on this clonotype: Relative to the germline gene, one junction end is altered; a read error may explain this. This chain joins TRBV28 and TRBJ2-1, with 8 bases fitting TRBD1. CDR1 is MDHEN, CDR2 SYDVKM, per germline. The length of the CDR3 is 16 residues. The CDR3 here is CASSPRGQGSSNEQFF. The DNA for the CDR3 is TGTGCCAGCAGTCCCCGAGGACAGGGTTCCTCCAATGAGCAGTTCTTC. The whole variable domain, remainder taken from reference TRBV28 and TRBJ2-1, is DVKVTQSSRYLVKRTGEKVFLECVQDMDHENMFWYRQDPGLGLRLIYFSYDVKMKEKGDIPEGYSVSREKKERFSLILESASTNQTSMYLCASSPRGQGSSNEQFFGPGTRLTVL.

The chain carries TRBV20-1 and TRBJ1-5, with D hard to call. V lost 4 bases and J lost 2, with 6 bases in between. Germline lookup yields CDR1 DFQATT and CDR2 SNEGSKA (reference sequence). The CDR3 totals 12 residues. CDR3 in amino acids: CSAIQGNQPQHF. CDR3 DNA sequence: TGCAGTGCTATCCAAGGCAATCAGCCCCAGCATTTT.

This clonotype was detected only a few times. The rearrangement links TRBV20-1 to TRBJ2-1, with TRBD2 identical over 9 bases. The CDR3 totals 15 residues. CDR1 DFQATT and CDR2 SNEGSKA come from the germline V gene (reference sequence). V shed 6 bases and J 4 bases; nucleotides not matched to a gene: 10. CDR3 bases: TGCAGTGCGGGGGCCGAGCGGGAGGCTTACAATGAGCAGTTCTTC. It yields the protein CSAGAEREAYNEQFF.

In this sample, this clonotype turned up a few times. The chain carries TRBV27 and TRBJ1-4, with unresolved D. CDR1 and CDR2 from the germline V gene are MNHEY and SMNVEV (reference sequence). The length of the CDR3 is 12 residues. The V and J ends lost 2 bases and 11 bases respectively, with 9 bases between them. In nucleotides, the CDR3 is TGTGCCAGCAGTTTACCGGGAGCCAAACTGTTTTTT. It yields the protein CASSLPGAKLFF.

This clonotype was counted at least ten times. The CDR3 region has the DNA TGCAGTGCTAGACGGGGAAACACCATATATTTT. It encodes CSARRGNTIYF. The chain is built from TRBV20-1 and TRBJ1-3; unclear D gene. The CDR3 totals 11 residues. The ends were cut back, 2 bases at V and 4 bases at J, with 3 bases in the middle. Germline loops: CDR1 DFQATT, CDR2 SNEGSKA (reference sequence).

The genes are TRBV28 and TRBJ2-1; 10 nucleotides line up with TRBD2. After removal of 8 bases from V and 7 bases from J, the junction contained 5 bases not matched to a gene. The CDR3 runs to 13 residues. Germline V gene data show CDR1 as MDHEN and CDR2 as SYDVKM. DNA of the CDR3: TGTGCCAGCGTGAGCGGGAGGGGGAATGAGCAGTTCTTC. Amino acid sequence: CASVSGRGNEQFF.

The chain links TRBV20-1 to TRBJ1-1, with D maybe TRBD1 (6 bases). The CDR3 is 15 residues long. Germline-derived CDR1 and CDR2 are DFQATT and SNEGSKA (reference sequence). Between the trimmed V and J ends, which lost 3 bases and 2 bases, there was a span of 16 bases. The CDR3 region is CSASFGSRGNTEAFF. The CDR3 region has the DNA TGCAGTGCTAGTTTCGGAAGCAGGGGAAACACTGAAGCTTTCTTT.

The chain has TRBV7-8 and TRBJ2-7; D not resolved. Germline CDR1 SGHVS, CDR2 FQNEAQ. The V end lost 1 base, the J end lost 3 bases, and 10 bases lay between the germline ends. This CDR3 spans 14 amino acids. The CDR3 nucleotides read TGTGCCAGCAGCTTAGGGAGTCAGCGCTACGAGCAGTACTTC. It translates to CASSLGSQRYEQYF.

This clonotype was counted ten times or more. The V gene is TRBV3-1, the J gene TRBJ1-2; D is unclear. Per the germline V gene, CDR1 is LGHDT and CDR2 is YNNKEL (reference sequence). Trimming cost V 5 bases and J 8 bases, with 24 bases left between them. The CDR3 contains 16 residues. CDR3 nucleotides: TGTGCCAGCAGCGAGAATCCTGTCTCCGACGTCTGGGGCTACACCTTC. Amino acids: CASSENPVSDVWGYTF.

This clonotype was recorded at least ten times. V gene TRBV11-2 combines with J gene TRBJ2-1; D remains unclear. The CDR3 length is 14 residues. From germline, CDR1 is SGHAT and CDR2 FQNNGV. Trimming left V 3 bases short and J 8 bases short, with 14 bases between. The CDR3 nucleotides are TGTGCCAGCAGCTTCGGGCACCCACCCTATGAGCAGTTCTTC. Translating it yields CASSFGHPPYEQFF.

This clonotype appeared many times. The chain employs TRBV6-2 or TRBV6-3 and TRBJ1-1; D is ambiguous. The germline V and J ends were trimmed by 2 bases and 6 bases, with 7 bases remaining between them. This CDR3 spans 12 amino acids. Germline CDR1 reads MNHEY; CDR2 reads SVGEGT. CDR3 amino acids: CASSYVGPEAFF. The CDR3, as DNA: TGTGCCAGCAGTTACGTAGGCCCTGAAGCTTTCTTT.

This clonotype was counted only a few times. The V gene is TRBV9, the J gene TRBJ2-7; the D is unclear. This CDR3 has 14 amino acids. In germline, CDR1 is SGDLS, CDR2 YYNGEE. V shed 2 bases and J shed 2 bases, with 11 bases lying between them. The DNA of the CDR3 is TGTGCCAGCAGCGTTGAGACAAACACCTACGAGCAGTACTTC. Translation gives CASSVETNTYEQYF.

There are many counts of this clonotype. This chain uses TRBV11-3 with TRBJ1-4; D is perhaps TRBD1 (5 bases). Deletions cut 4 bases from V and 2 bases from J, with 26 bases between. Germline CDR1 SGHNT, CDR2 YENEEA. CDR3 length: 20 amino acids. CDR3 protein: CASSSHIAPLQRGTNEKLFF. CDR3 coding DNA: TGTGCCAGCAGCTCCCACATCGCCCCTCTCCAACGGGGGACTAATGAAAAACTGTTTTTT. The full variable domain, rest sourced from reference TRBV11-3 and TRBJ1-4, is EAGVVQSPRYKIIEKKQPVAFWCNPISGHNTLYWYLQNLGQGPELLIRYENEEAVDDSQLPKDRFSAERLKGVDSTLKIQPAELGDSAVYLCASSSHIAPLQRGTNEKLFFGSGTQLSVL.

This clonotype was counted at least ten times. The chain links TRBV11-2 to TRBJ2-2; no reliable D call. The CDR3 has 16 residues. Germline loops: CDR1 SGHAT, CDR2 FQNNGV. V shed 2 bases and J shed 3 bases, with 13 bases lying between them. CDR3 sequence reads: CASSLTDPLYTGELFF. CDR3 nucleotide sequence: TGTGCCAGCAGCTTAACCGACCCCCTTTACACCGGGGAGCTGTTTTTT.

This clonotype occurred a few times. The V gene is TRBV25-1, the J gene TRBJ1-1; TRBD1 aligns across 8 bases. The germline CDR1 and CDR2 sequences are MGHDK and SYGVNS. CDR3 length: 15 residues. V was clipped by 6 bases and J by 0 bases; unmatched bases: 6. The CDR3 DNA reads as TGTGCCAGCAGCGGGACAGGCGGGATGAACACTGAAGCTTTCTTT. This encodes CASSGTGGMNTEAFF.

This clonotype was seen at least ten times. This chain joins TRBV27 and TRBJ1-2; TRBD1 matches 11 bases. The V gene end was trimmed by 6 bases and the J gene end by 4 bases; junction bases not matched to a gene: 4. Germline assignment: CDR1 MNHEY and CDR2 SMNVEV (reference sequence). There are 14 residues in the CDR3. The CDR3 DNA reads TGTGCCAGCAGCTATGGGACAGGGGGCTATGGCTACACCTTC. Encoded protein: CASSYGTGGYGYTF.

The sample holds many counts of this clonotype. This rearrangement joins TRBV28 to TRBJ1-2; no clear D. Germline V gene sequence: CDR1 MDHEN, CDR2 SYDVKM. The CDR3 has 14 residues. Trimming took 6 bases from V and 8 from J, leaving 19 bases between them. CDR3 sequence (DNA): TGTGCCAGCAGCTTACCCGAGAAGCGCCAGGGCTACACCTTC. It yields the protein CASSLPEKRQGYTF.

At least ten counts were recorded for this clonotype. The J gene is TRBJ2-3, the V gene TRBV27, with D perhaps matching TRBD1 (5 bases). V was cut by 9 bases and J by 0 bases, with 13 bases left in between. CDR1 MNHEY and CDR2 SMNVEV come from the germline V gene (reference sequence). The CDR3 is 14 residues long. CDR3 coding DNA: TGTGCCAGACAGACAGACTCTAGCACAGATACGCAGTATTTT. Translation gives CARQTDSSTDTQYF.